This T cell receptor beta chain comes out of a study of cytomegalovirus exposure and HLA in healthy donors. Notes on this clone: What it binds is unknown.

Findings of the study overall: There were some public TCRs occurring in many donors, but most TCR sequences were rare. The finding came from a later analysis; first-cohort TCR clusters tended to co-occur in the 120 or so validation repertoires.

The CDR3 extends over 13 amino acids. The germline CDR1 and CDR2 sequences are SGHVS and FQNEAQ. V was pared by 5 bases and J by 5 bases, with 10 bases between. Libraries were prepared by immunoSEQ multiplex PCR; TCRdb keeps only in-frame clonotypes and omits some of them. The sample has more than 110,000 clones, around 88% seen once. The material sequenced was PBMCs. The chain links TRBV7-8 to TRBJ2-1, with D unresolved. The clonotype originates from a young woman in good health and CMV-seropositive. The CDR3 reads CASSRNTNNEQFF. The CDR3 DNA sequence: TGTGCCAGCAGCCGCAATACTAACAATGAGCAGTTCTTC. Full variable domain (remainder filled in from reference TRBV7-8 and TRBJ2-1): GAGVSQSPRYKVAKRGQDVALRCDPISGHVSLFWYQQALGQGPEFLTYFQNEAQLDKSGLPSDRFFAERPEGSVSTLKIQRTQQEDSAVYLCASSRNTNNEQFFGPGTRLTVL.